These 31 T cell receptor beta chains came from one sample sequenced in a study of graft-versus-host responses after intestinal transplantation. Antigens for these TCRs are unknown. Sequencing was performed with immunoSEQ multiplex PCR; in TCRdb, only in-frame clones are kept and a portion is missing. The table records roughly 80,000 clones, 80% to 90% of them present only once. Material: unstimulated CD8+ T cells sorted from spleen or lymph node cells, obtained before transplant. These receptors came from a human donor who was the organ donor for an intestinal transplant.

This chain connects TRBV5-1 to TRBJ2-7; 11 bases are a match to TRBD2. This CDR3 contains 15 residues. V was pared by 3 bases and J by 2 bases, with 4 bases of the junction left unmatched. Germline V lookup: CDR1 SGHRS, CDR2 YFSETQ. The CDR3 nucleotides are TGCGCCAGCAGCTCAGGGACTAGCGGCGCCTACGAGCAGTACTTC. Residues: CASSSGTSGAYEQYF. Filled out from reference TRBV5-1 and TRBJ2-7, the complete variable domain reads KAGVTQTPRYLIKTRGQQVTLSCSPISGHRSVSWYQQTPGQGLQFLFEYFSETQRNKGNFPGRFSGRQFSNSRSEMNVSTLELGDSALYLCASSSGTSGAYEQYFGPGTRLTVT.

CDR3 region: CASSHPDSSYGYTF. The CDR3 region has the DNA TGCGCCAGCAGCCATCCCGACAGCTCCTATGGCTACACCTTC. The J gene is TRBJ1-2, the V gene TRBV4-1, with D perhaps TRBD1 (5 bases). CDR1 and CDR2 from the germline V gene are MGHRA and YSYEKL. This CDR3 has 14 residues. The V end was cut by 3 bases, the J end by 4 bases, with 12 bases between.

This chain connects TRBV5-1 to TRBJ2-3; D uncertain. The CDR3 contains 15 residues. The V and J ends lost 4 bases and 2 bases respectively, with 14 bases between them. CDR1 and CDR2 from the germline V gene are SGHRS and YFSETQ. The DNA of the CDR3 is TGCGCCAGCAGCAGACGACAAGAGTTCACAGATACGCAGTATTTT. Protein sequence: CASSRRQEFTDTQYF. Combining the CDR3 with reference TRBV5-1 and TRBJ2-3 gives the whole variable domain KAGVTQTPRYLIKTRGQQVTLSCSPISGHRSVSWYQQTPGQGLQFLFEYFSETQRNKGNFPGRFSGRQFSNSRSEMNVSTLELGDSALYLCASSRRQEFTDTQYFGPGTRLTVL.

The chain couples TRBV2 to TRBJ2-7, with 10 bases lining up with TRBD1. V gave up 4 bases and J gave up 4 bases; unmatched junction bases: 10. The CDR3 length is 16 residues. The germline CDR1 and CDR2 sequences are SNHLY and FYNNEI. The CDR3 coding sequence is TGTGCCAGCAGTGCTTTGGACAGGGGGTCCGAATACGAGCAGTACTTC. As protein: CASSALDRGSEYEQYF.

V and J are TRBV28 and TRBJ1-3, with 11 bases aligning to TRBD1. Germline CDR1 reads MDHEN; CDR2 reads SYDVKM. The CDR3 is made up of 18 amino acids. V lost 1 base and J lost 3; bases outside the gene matches: 8. The CDR3 loop reads CASSLLAGQGVIGNTIYF. The DNA for the CDR3 is TGTGCCAGCAGTTTATTAGCGGGACAGGGGGTTATTGGAAACACCATATATTTT.

The V gene is TRBV10-3, the J gene TRBJ2-3; 10 positions match TRBD2. Germline V gene sequence: CDR1 ENHRY, CDR2 SYGVKD. The CDR3 totals 17 residues. The trim removed 0 bases at V and 0 bases at J, leaving 3 bases unmatched. The CDR3, as DNA: TGTGCCATCAGTGAGTCGAGCGGGGGGGCCAGCACAGATACGCAGTATTTT. It specifies CAISESSGGASTDTQYF.

The gene calls are TRBV4-1 and TRBJ1-5, with D possibly being TRBD1 (5 bases). With 2 bases removed from V and 1 base from J, the gap between germline ends came to 6 bases. This CDR3 region has 14 residues. Per the germline V gene, CDR1 is MGHRA and CDR2 is YSYEKL. Here the CDR3 reads CASSQWGSNQPQHF. The CDR3 DNA is TGCGCCAGCAGCCAATGGGGCAGCAATCAGCCCCAGCATTTT.

The chain couples TRBV28 to TRBJ2-2; D is ambiguous. Germline loops: CDR1 MDHEN, CDR2 SYDVKM. The V and J ends lost 3 bases and 5 bases respectively, with 16 bases between them. This CDR3 comprises 16 residues. CDR3 sequence (DNA): TGTGCCAGCAGTTTCATCCGTTCGGGCAGGACCGGGGAGCTGTTTTTT. This translates into CASSFIRSGRTGELFF. The full variable domain, with the rest looked up from reference TRBV28 and TRBJ2-2, is DVKVTQSSRYLVKRTGEKVFLECVQDMDHENMFWYRQDPGLGLRLIYFSYDVKMKEKGDIPEGYSVSREKKERFSLILESASTNQTSMYLCASSFIRSGRTGELFFGEGSRLTVL.

The chain couples TRBV30 to TRBJ1-1; 7 positions agree with TRBD1. This CDR3 has 14 residues. After removal of 4 bases from V and 3 bases from J, the junction contained 8 bases not matched to a gene. The V gene's germline CDR1 is GTSNPN and CDR2 SVGIG (reference sequence). CDR3 sequence: CAWNRGGVDTEAFF. CDR3 sequence (DNA): TGTGCCTGGAACAGGGGCGGGGTGGACACTGAAGCTTTCTTT.

The J gene is TRBJ1-2, the V gene TRBV2; D uncertain. The CDR3 loop spans 11 amino acids. The V end was cut by 7 bases, the J end by 5 bases, with 8 bases between. Germline loops: CDR1 SNHLY, CDR2 FYNNEI. The CDR3 reads CASIQNYGYTF. The CDR3 bases are TGTGCCAGCATCCAGAATTATGGCTACACCTTC.

This sequence joins TRBV11-2 and TRBJ2-7; no reliable D call. CDR3 size: 11 residues. Trimming took 4 bases from V and 2 from J, leaving 3 bases between them. The germline V gene has CDR1 SGHAT and CDR2 FQNNGV. CDR3 in amino acids: CASSSAYEQYF. For the CDR3, the DNA is TGTGCCAGCAGCTCCGCCTACGAGCAGTACTTC.

V gene TRBV6-5 combines with J gene TRBJ2-1; D perhaps matches TRBD1 (6 bases). Trimming stripped 5 bases from V and 6 bases from J, with 17 bases between. The length of the CDR3 is 15 residues. The germline V gene encodes CDR1 MNHEY and CDR2 SVGAGI. CDR3 nucleotides: TGTGCCAGCAGTACGGGGCAGGGGTCCGCCAATGAGCAGTTCTTC. Protein: CASSTGQGSANEQFF.

The V call is TRBV7-8, the J call TRBJ2-2; 11 nucleotides agree with TRBD2. The trim removed 8 bases at V and 4 bases at J, leaving 12 bases unmatched. Per the germline V gene, CDR1 is SGHVS and CDR2 is FQNEAQ. This CDR3 has 17 amino acids. The CDR3 DNA reads TGTGCCAGCCTAGGGCTAGCGGGGGGCGGGAGCACCGGGGAGCTGTTTTTT. It is translated as CASLGLAGGGSTGELFF.

The chain is built from TRBV9 and TRBJ1-1; 7 nucleotides agree with TRBD1. The CDR3 spans 18 residues. V shed 4 bases and J 0 bases; nucleotides not matched to a gene: 15. CDR1 is SGDLS and CDR2 is YYNGEE in the germline V gene. CDR3 nucleotide sequence: TGTGCCAGCAGCTTTTCGGCCGGCGGGACAGCCATGAACACTGAAGCTTTCTTT. Translated, it gives CASSFSAGGTAMNTEAFF.

The chain has TRBV5-5 and TRBJ2-3, with 9 bases identical to TRBD2. This CDR3 has 15 residues. Germline CDR1 SGHKS, CDR2 YYEKEE (reference sequence). J was trimmed by 2 bases and V by 3 bases; bases with no gene match: 4. In nucleotides, the CDR3 is TGTGCCAGCAGCTGGGGACTAGCAGACACAGATACGCAGTATTTT. Its translation is CASSWGLADTDTQYF.

The V call is TRBV30, the J call TRBJ2-7, with D perhaps matching TRBD1 (5 bases). CDR1 is GTSNPN, CDR2 SVGIG, per germline (reference sequence). Trimming shortened V by 3 bases and J by 7 bases, and 10 bases separated the two germline ends. The CDR3 length is 11 residues. CDR3 sequence: CAWSQGGEQYF. The CDR3 nucleotides read TGTGCCTGGAGCCAGGGTGGTGAGCAGTACTTC.

In nucleotides, the CDR3 is TGTGCCAGCAGTTACGTCTCAGCGCATCAGCCCCAGCATTTT. Protein sequence: CASSYVSAHQPQHF. The chain employs TRBV6-5 and TRBJ1-5; D is undetermined. CDR1 and CDR2 from the germline V gene are MNHEY and SVGAGI. This CDR3 has 14 residues. V was shortened by 2 bases and J by 5 bases, with 10 bases between the two germline ends.

This rearrangement joins TRBV5-6 to TRBJ1-2; weak D call: TRBD1 (6 bases). Germline V lookup: CDR1 SGHDT, CDR2 YYEEEE. Trimming removed 3 bases at V and 7 bases at J, with 19 bases between. This CDR3 region has 15 residues. The CDR3 sequence is CASSYRTVVPGGYTF. The CDR3 nucleotides read TGTGCCAGCAGCTATCGGACAGTTGTTCCAGGTGGCTACACCTTC. The whole variable domain, remainder taken from reference TRBV5-6 and TRBJ1-2, is DAGVTQSPTHLIKTRGQQVTLRCSPKSGHDTVSWYQQALGQGPQFIFQYYEEEERQRGNFPDRFSGHQFPNYSSELNVNALLLGDSALYLCASSYRTVVPGGYTFGSGTRLTVV.

This clone has at least ten counts. The J gene is TRBJ2-2, the V gene TRBV6-1, with a weak D call TRBD1 (5 bases). Germline CDR1 reads MNHNS; CDR2 reads SASEGT. The CDR3 spans 13 residues. Deletions cut 5 bases from V and 5 bases from J, with 9 bases between. The chain's CDR3 is CASSSRETGELFF. The CDR3 nucleotides are TGTGCCAGCAGTAGCAGGGAAACCGGGGAGCTGTTTTTT.

V gene TRBV5-1 combines with J gene TRBJ1-1; the D is unclear. V lost 0 bases to trimming and J lost 6 bases, with 9 bases between them. CDR3 length: 13 amino acids. Germline CDR1 reads SGHRS; CDR2 reads YFSETQ. The CDR3 reads CASSLGPNAEAFF. CDR3 bases: TGCGCCAGCAGCTTGGGACCAAACGCTGAAGCTTTCTTT.

The genes are TRBV7-9 and TRBJ2-1; no definite D call. This CDR3 region has 15 residues. Trimming left V 1 base short and J 0 bases short, with 7 bases between. Germline CDR1 SEHNR, CDR2 FQNEAQ (reference sequence). The CDR3 DNA reads as TGTGCCAGCAGCTTAGAAGGCCTCTCCTACAATGAGCAGTTCTTC. Its translation: CASSLEGLSYNEQFF.

The rearrangement joins TRBV5-1 to TRBJ1-5, with 7 nucleotides matching TRBD1. CDR3 size: 13 residues. Germline V CDR1 and CDR2: SGHRS, YFSETQ. V gave up 4 bases and J gave up 6 bases; unmatched junction bases: 4. DNA for the CDR3: TGCGCCAGCAGCGTTACAGGGGCTCAGCCCCAGCATTTT. Translating gives CASSVTGAQPQHF.

This chain uses TRBV29-1 with TRBJ1-1; D gene uncertain. This CDR3 comprises 12 residues. Germline-derived CDR1 and CDR2 are SQVTM and ANQGSEA. Trimming left V 7 bases short and J 0 bases short, with 9 bases between. The CDR3 DNA sequence: TGCAGCGGTTTAAAACTGAACACTGAAGCTTTCTTT. This codes for CSGLKLNTEAFF.

This clone has a single count. The chain has TRBV4-2 and TRBJ2-6, with a weak D call TRBD1 (5 bases). Trimming cost V 0 bases and J 0 bases, with 12 bases left between them. CDR3 length: 18 residues. In germline, CDR1 is LGHNA, CDR2 YNFKEQ. CDR3 sequence: CASSQEDDSASGANVLTF. In DNA form, the CDR3 reads TGTGCCAGCAGCCAAGAGGACGACAGTGCCTCTGGGGCCAACGTCCTGACTTTC.

The V call is TRBV29-1, the J call TRBJ2-7, with TRBD1 identical over 7 bases. The germline V gene encodes CDR1 SQVTM and CDR2 ANQGSEA. V dropped 5 bases and J dropped 5; count of bases not matched to a gene: 9. This CDR3 contains 13 residues. The CDR3 DNA sequence: TGCAGCGTTATGACAGGGTACAACCACGAGCAGTACTTC. It yields the protein CSVMTGYNHEQYF.

The CDR3 DNA sequence: TGTGCCAGCAGCTCACGGACTTCTAAGGACTACAATGAGCAGTTCTTC. It yields the protein CASSSRTSKDYNEQFF. The V gene is TRBV9, the J gene TRBJ2-1; D perhaps matches TRBD2 (5 bases). Germline-derived CDR1 and CDR2 are SGDLS and YYNGEE. The CDR3 length is 16 residues. Deletions cut 4 bases from V and 3 bases from J, with 17 bases between. The full variable domain, rest sourced from reference TRBV9 and TRBJ2-1, is DSGVTQTPKHLITATGQRVTLRCSPRSGDLSVYWYQQSLDQGLQFLIQYYNGEERAKGNILERFSAQQFPDLHSELNLSSLELGDSALYFCASSSRTSKDYNEQFFGPGTRLTVL.

A few counts support this clone. The V and J genes are TRBV6-1 and TRBJ1-5; possible D gene TRBD1, 6 bases. This CDR3 is built from 15 residues. Germline assignment: CDR1 MNHNS and CDR2 SASEGT. Trimming left V 1 base short and J 7 bases short, with 14 bases between. DNA of the CDR3: TGTGCCAGCAGTGAAGATTGGGCGGGGGCCCAGCCCCAGCATTTT. Translated, it gives CASSEDWAGAQPQHF.

This chain uses TRBV27 with TRBJ1-1; no clear D. V was clipped by 8 bases and J by 6 bases, with 16 bases between them. This CDR3 contains 13 residues. CDR1 is MNHEY, CDR2 SMNVEV, per germline (reference sequence). This chain's CDR3 is CASADSEISEAFF. The CDR3 DNA sequence: TGTGCCAGCGCGGACTCAGAAATATCTGAAGCTTTCTTT.

V and J are TRBV28 and TRBJ2-5; 8 bases agree with TRBD2. V was pared by 6 bases and J by 4 bases, with 7 bases of the junction left unmatched. CDR1 is MDHEN, CDR2 SYDVKM, per germline. The CDR3 contains 14 residues. CDR3 sequence reads: CASSGGAVRETQYF. The CDR3 coding sequence is TGTGCCAGCAGCGGGGGGGCAGTCCGAGAGACCCAGTACTTC.

The V and J genes are TRBV7-9 and TRBJ2-3; D is uncertain. Per the germline V gene, CDR1 is SEHNR and CDR2 is FQNEAQ (reference sequence). The CDR3 is made up of 13 amino acids. Trimming removed 4 bases from V and 3 bases from J, with 8 bases in between. The CDR3 spells CASSSAATDTQYF. The CDR3 DNA reads as TGTGCCAGCAGCTCGGCGGCAACAGATACGCAGTATTTT.

This chain connects TRBV4-1 to TRBJ1-1; D not certain. Germline lookup yields CDR1 MGHRA and CDR2 YSYEKL. This CDR3 region has 14 residues. V was shortened by 0 bases and J by 1 base, with 6 bases between the two germline ends. The CDR3 here is CASSQEGGNTEAFF. The CDR3 nucleotides read TGCGCCAGCAGCCAAGAGGGCGGGAACACTGAAGCTTTCTTT.